This T cell receptor beta chain derives from a study of blood T cell repertoires in COVID-19. Study-wide context: Sites across the United States, Italy and Spain contributed samples from acute and convalescent COVID-19. PBMCs, B-cell-depleted T cells, or T cells provided the cDNA or gDNA that made up the material.

In the source study's methods: The assay estimated nucleated cells by amplifying reference gene primers. Here immunoSEQ multiplex PCR was the method, and the copy in TCRdb shows in-frame clones only, minus some. V and J calls and clone size are those listed in that table; D and trimming were worked out from the DNA. The table includes around 100,000 clones, 85% to 95% detected once. Trimming pared 4 bases from V and 6 bases from J, leaving 7 bases between. The V gene's germline CDR1 is DFQATT and CDR2 SNEGSKA (reference sequence). The CDR3 contains 11 residues. The TCR sequence derives from a man aged 45 to 65 with active COVID-19. The sample was peripheral blood. The gene calls are TRBV20-1 and TRBJ2-4; D perhaps matches TRBD1 (6 bases). The CDR3 DNA follows: TGCAGTGCTAAAGGGGGAAACATTCAGTACTTC. Translation gives CSAKGGNIQYF.